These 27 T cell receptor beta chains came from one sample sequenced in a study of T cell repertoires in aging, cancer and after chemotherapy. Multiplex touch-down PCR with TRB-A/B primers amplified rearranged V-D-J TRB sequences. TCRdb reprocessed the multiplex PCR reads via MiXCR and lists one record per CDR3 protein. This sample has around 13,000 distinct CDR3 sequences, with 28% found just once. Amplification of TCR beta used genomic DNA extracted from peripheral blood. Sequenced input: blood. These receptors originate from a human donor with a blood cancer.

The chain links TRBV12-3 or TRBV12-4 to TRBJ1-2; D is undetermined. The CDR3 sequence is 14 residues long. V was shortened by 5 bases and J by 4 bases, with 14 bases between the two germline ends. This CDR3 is CASSPISVIYGYTF. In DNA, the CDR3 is TGTGCCAGCAGTCCCATATCAGTGATCTATGGCTACACCTTC.

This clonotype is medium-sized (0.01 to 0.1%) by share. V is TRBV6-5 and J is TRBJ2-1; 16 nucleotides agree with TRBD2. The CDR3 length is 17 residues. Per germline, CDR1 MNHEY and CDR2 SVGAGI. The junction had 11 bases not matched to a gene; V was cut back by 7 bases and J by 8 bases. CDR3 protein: CASTFRQGLAGGDEQFF. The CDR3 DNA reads TGTGCCAGCACCTTTCGCCAGGGACTAGCGGGAGGGGATGAGCAGTTCTTC.

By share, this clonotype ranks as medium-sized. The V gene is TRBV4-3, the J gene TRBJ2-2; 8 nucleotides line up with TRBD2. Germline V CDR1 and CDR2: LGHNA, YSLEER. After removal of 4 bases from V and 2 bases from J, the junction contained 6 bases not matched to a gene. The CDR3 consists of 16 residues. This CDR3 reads CASSPGLGSNTGELFF. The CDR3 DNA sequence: TGCGCCAGCAGCCCGGGACTAGGAAGCAACACCGGGGAGCTGTTTTTT.

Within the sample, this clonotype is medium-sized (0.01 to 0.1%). This CDR3 reads CASRLAGNTYNEQFF. The DNA of the CDR3 is TGTGCCAGCAGGTTAGCGGGAAACACCTACAATGAGCAGTTCTTC. This chain uses TRBV27 with TRBJ2-1, with 8 bases fitting TRBD2. The CDR3 is 15 residues long. V lost 6 bases, J lost 2 bases, and 6 bases stayed unmatched. Germline CDR1 MNHEY, CDR2 SMNVEV (reference sequence).

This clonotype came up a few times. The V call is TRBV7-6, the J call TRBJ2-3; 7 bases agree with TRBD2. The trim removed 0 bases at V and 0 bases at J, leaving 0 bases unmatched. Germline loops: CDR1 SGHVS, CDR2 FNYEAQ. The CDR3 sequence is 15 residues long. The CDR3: CASSLAGGSTDTQYF. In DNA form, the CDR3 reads TGTGCCAGCAGCTTAGCGGGGGGGAGCACAGATACGCAGTATTTT.

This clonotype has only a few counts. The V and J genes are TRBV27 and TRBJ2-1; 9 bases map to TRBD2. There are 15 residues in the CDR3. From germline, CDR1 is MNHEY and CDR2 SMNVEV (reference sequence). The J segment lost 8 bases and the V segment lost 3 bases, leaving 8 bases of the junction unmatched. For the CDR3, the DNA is TGTGCCAGCAGTTTCGGGCTAGCGGGGAGGGATGAGCAGTTCTTC. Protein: CASSFGLAGRDEQFF.

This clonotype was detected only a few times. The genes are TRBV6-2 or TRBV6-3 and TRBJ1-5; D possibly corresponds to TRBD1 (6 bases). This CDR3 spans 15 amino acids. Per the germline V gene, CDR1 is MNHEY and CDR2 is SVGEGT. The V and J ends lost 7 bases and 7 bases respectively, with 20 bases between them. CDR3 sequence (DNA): TGTGCCAGCACCCGAGCAGGAGAAGGGGGACAGCCCCAGCATTTT. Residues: CASTRAGEGGQPQHF.

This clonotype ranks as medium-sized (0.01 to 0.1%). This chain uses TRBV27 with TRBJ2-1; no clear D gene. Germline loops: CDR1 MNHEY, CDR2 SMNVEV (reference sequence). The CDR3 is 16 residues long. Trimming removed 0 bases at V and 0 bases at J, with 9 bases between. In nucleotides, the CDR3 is TGTGCCAGCAGTTTATCCCCGCGGAGCTCCTACAATGAGCAGTTCTTC. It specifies CASSLSPRSSYNEQFF.

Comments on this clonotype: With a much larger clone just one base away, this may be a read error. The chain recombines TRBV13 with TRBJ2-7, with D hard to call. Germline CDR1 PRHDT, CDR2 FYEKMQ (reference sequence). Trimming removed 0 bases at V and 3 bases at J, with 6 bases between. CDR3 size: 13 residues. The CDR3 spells CASSLGRNYEQYF. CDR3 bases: TGTGCCAGCAGCTTAGGTCGGAACTACGAGCAGTACTTC.

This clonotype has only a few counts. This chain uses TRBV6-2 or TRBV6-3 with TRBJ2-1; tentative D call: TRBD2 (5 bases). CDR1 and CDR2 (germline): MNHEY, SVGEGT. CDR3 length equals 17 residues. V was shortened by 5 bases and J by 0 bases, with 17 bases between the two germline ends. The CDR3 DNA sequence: TGTGCCAGCAGTCATGAGTCCGGGGTAATCTCCTACAATGAGCAGTTCTTC. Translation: CASSHESGVISYNEQFF.

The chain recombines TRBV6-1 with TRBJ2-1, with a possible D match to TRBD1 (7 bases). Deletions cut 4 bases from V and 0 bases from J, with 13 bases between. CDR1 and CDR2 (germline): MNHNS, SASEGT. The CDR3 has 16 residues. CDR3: CASSAQGGSSYNEQFF. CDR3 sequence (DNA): TGTGCCAGCAGTGCCCAGGGGGGCAGCTCCTACAATGAGCAGTTCTTC.

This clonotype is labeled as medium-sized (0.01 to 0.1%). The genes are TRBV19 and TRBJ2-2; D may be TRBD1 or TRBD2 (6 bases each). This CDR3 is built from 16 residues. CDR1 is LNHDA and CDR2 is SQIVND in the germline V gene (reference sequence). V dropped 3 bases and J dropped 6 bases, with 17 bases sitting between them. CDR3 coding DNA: TGTGCCAGTAGTATTCTTGGAGGGACATTAGCCGGGGAGCTGTTTTTT. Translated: CASSILGGTLAGELFF.

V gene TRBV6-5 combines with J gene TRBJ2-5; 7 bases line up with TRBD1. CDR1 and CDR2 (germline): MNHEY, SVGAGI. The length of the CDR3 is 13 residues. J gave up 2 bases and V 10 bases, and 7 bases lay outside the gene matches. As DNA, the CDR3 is TGTGCCACCGCCCCGGGACAGCAAGAGACCCAGTACTTC. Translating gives CATAPGQQETQYF.

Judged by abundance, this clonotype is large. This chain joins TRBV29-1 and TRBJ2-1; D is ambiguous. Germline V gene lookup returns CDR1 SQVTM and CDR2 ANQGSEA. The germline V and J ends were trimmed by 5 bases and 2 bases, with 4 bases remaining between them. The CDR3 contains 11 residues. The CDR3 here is CSVNPYNEQFF. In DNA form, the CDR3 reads TGCAGCGTTAACCCCTACAATGAGCAGTTCTTC.

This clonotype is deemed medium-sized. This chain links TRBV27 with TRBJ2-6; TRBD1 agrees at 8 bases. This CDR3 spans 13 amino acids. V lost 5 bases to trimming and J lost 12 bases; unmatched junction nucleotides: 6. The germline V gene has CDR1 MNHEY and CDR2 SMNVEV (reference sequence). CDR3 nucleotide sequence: TGTGCCAGCAGTGGACGACAGGGGCGCGTCCTGACTTTC. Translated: CASSGRQGRVLTF.

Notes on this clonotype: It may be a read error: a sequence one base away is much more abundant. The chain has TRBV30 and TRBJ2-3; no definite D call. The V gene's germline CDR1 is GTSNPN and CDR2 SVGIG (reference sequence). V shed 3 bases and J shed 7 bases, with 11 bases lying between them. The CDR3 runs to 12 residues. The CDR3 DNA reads TGTGCCTGGAGCCCCCGAGGAAATACGCAGTATTTT. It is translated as CAWSPRGNTQYF.

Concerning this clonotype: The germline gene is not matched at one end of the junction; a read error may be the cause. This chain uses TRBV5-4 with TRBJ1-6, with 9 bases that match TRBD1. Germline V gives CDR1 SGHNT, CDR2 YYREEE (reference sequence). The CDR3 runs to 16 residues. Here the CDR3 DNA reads TGCGCCAGCACCTTTGGGGACAGGGACTATAATTCACCCCTCCACTTT. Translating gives CASTFGDRDYNSPLHF. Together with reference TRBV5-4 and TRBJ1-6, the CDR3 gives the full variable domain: ETGVTQSPTHLIKTRGQQVTLRCSSQSGHNTVSWYQQALGQGPQFIFQYYREEENGRGNFPPRFSGLQFPNYSSELNVNALELDDSALYLCASTFGDRDYNSPLHFGNGTRLTVT.

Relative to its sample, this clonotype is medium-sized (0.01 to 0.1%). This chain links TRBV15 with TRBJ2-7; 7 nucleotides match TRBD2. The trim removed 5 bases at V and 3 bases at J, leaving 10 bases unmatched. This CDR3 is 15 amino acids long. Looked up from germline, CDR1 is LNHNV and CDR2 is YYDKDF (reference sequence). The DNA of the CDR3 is TGTGCCACCAGCCCAGCGCAACTAGCGAACTACGAGCAGTACGTC. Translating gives CATSPAQLANYEQYV.

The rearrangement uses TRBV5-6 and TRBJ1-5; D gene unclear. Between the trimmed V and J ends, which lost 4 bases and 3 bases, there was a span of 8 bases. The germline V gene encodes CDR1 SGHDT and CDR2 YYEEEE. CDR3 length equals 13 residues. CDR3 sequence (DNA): TGTGCCAGCAGCCTGGACCTCAATCAGCCCCAGCATTTT. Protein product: CASSLDLNQPQHF.

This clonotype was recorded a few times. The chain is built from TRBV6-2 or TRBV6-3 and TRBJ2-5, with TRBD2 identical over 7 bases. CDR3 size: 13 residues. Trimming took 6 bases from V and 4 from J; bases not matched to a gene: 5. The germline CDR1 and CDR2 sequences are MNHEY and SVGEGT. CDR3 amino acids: CASRNGLGETQYF. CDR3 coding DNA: TGTGCCAGCAGGAATGGACTAGGAGAGACCCAGTACTTC.

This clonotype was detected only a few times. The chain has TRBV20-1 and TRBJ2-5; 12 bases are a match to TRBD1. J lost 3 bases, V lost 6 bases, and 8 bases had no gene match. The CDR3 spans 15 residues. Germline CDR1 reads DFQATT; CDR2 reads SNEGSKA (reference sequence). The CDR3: CSALPGTGGKETQYF. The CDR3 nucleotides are TGCAGTGCGCTTCCCGGGACAGGGGGCAAAGAGACCCAGTACTTC.

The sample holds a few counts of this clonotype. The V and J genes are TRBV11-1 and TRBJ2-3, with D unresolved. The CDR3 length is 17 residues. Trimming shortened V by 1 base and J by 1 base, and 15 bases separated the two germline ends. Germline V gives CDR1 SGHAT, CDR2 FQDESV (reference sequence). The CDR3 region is CASSLGVSPPGTDTQYF. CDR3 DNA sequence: TGTGCCAGCAGCTTAGGCGTTAGTCCACCGGGCACAGATACGCAGTATTTT.

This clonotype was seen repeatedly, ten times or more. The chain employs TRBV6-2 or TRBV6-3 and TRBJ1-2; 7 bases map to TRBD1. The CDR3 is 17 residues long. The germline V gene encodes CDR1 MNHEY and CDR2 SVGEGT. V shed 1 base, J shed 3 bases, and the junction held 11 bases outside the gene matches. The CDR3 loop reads CASSYFKPGGSHYGYTF. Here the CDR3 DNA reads TGTGCCAGCAGTTACTTCAAACCAGGGGGTTCTCACTATGGCTACACCTTC.

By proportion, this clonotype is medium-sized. In nucleotides, the CDR3 is TGTGCCAGCAGTTACGACGGTTACAATGAGCAGTTCTTC. Translating it yields CASSYDGYNEQFF. The J gene is TRBJ2-1, the V gene TRBV6-5; the D is unclear. Germline assignment: CDR1 MNHEY and CDR2 SVGAGI. The CDR3 has 13 amino acids. V lost 2 bases and J 4 bases, leaving 6 bases between the germline ends.

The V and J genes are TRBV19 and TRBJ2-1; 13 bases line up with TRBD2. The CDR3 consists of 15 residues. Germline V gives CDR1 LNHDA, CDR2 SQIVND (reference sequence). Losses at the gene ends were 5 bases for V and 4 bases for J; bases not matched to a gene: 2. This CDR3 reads CASSVGLAGYNEQFF. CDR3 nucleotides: TGTGCCAGTAGTGTGGGACTAGCGGGGTACAATGAGCAGTTCTTC.

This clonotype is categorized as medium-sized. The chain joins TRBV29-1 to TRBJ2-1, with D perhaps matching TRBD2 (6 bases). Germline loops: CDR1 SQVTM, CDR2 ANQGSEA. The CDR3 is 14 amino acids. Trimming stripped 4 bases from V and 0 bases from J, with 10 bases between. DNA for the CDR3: TGCAGCGTTGCTCCCGGGAGCTCCTACAATGAGCAGTTCTTC. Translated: CSVAPGSSYNEQFF.

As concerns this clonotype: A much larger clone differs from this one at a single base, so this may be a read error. CDR3 loop: CARSQGTSRPDTQYF. CDR3 nucleotide sequence: TGTGCCAGAAGTCAAGGGACTAGCCGGCCAGATACGCAGTATTTT. The V call is TRBV6-6, the J call TRBJ2-3, with TRBD2 matching 9 bases. The V segment lost 9 bases and the J segment 4 bases; nucleotides outside the gene matches: 11. Germline V gives CDR1 MNHNY, CDR2 SVGAGI (reference sequence). The length of the CDR3 is 15 residues.